The TCR beta chain described here comes from a study of response to subunit inactivated influenza vaccine. Study observations and caveats: Few additional T cells are recruited per seasonal influenza vaccination, authors suggested.

The CDR3 has 15 residues. J lost 7 bases, V lost 6 bases, and 6 bases had no gene match. Germline CDR1 is LNHDA and CDR2 is SQIVND (reference sequence). Each CDR3 protein gets one entry after TCRdb re-called the RT-PCR reads with MiXCR. The sample holds roughly 700,000 distinct CDR3 sequences, approximately 15% seen once. As to this clonotype: Its antigen is unknown.

The source of this sequence is a man in his fifties or sixties who received an inactivated influenza vaccine. The sample in question was PBMCs from blood, obtained 14 to 15 days before vaccination. The chain couples TRBV19 to TRBJ1-6, with TRBD1 identical over 10 bases. CDR3 sequence (DNA): TGTGCCAGTAGACCGGGACAGGGGAGGAATTCACCCCTCCACTTT. Its translation: CASRPGQGRNSPLHF. Based on the CDR3 plus reference TRBV19 and TRBJ1-6, the full variable domain is DGGITQSPKYLFRKEGQNVTLSCEQNLNHDAMYWYRQDPGQGLRLIYYSQIVNDFQKGDIAEGYSVSREKKESFPLTVTSAQKNPTAFYLCASRPGQGRNSPLHFGNGTRLTVT.